A single TCR beta chain is shown here with its context. These data originate in a study of blood T cell repertoires in COVID-19. Study information: There were acute and convalescent COVID-19 samples, and they came from the United States, Italy and Spain.

V shed 2 bases and J 2 bases; nucleotides not matched to a gene: 11. This CDR3 is built from 18 residues. The germline CDR1 and CDR2 sequences are SGHTA and FQGNSA. Original processing methods: Estimated nucleated cell counts came from reference gene primer amplification. Assay: immunoSEQ multiplex PCR; the TCRdb copy retains only in-frame clones and omits some. That table gives V, J and clone size, and the DNA gave D and trimming. The sample carries 150,000 to 200,000 clones, around four fifths recorded once. Sequencing was performed on peripheral blood. The gene calls are TRBV7-2 and TRBJ2-7, with 11 nucleotides matching TRBD1. The sequence came from a woman aged 25 to 39 with acute or convalescent COVID-19. The chain's CDR3 is CASSLMFADRGRTYEQYF. DNA for the CDR3: TGTGCCAGCAGCTTAATGTTTGCGGACAGGGGGCGGACCTACGAGCAGTACTTC.